Below are 23 T cell receptor beta chains sequenced from a single sample in a study of cytomegalovirus exposure and HLA in healthy donors. Profiling relied on immunoSEQ multiplex PCR, and the TCRdb table lists in-frame clones only, not all of them. Seen here are more than 150,000 clones, around 89% observed once, and the top ten hold around 3%. Sequencing was done on a sample of PBMCs. The receptors come from a man aged 18 to 29 in good health and CMV-seronegative.

This chain connects TRBV27 to TRBJ2-1, with D tentatively TRBD2 (5 bases). CDR1 and CDR2 from the germline V gene are MNHEY and SMNVEV (reference sequence). The CDR3 contains 13 residues. V was trimmed by 4 bases and J by 9 bases, leaving 13 bases between them. CDR3 DNA: TGTGCCAGCAGTTGGAAGAGGGTTGGTGAGCAGTTCTTC. This encodes CASSWKRVGEQFF.

This chain links TRBV25-1 with TRBJ1-2; the D gene is possibly TRBD1 (5 bases). The germline V and J ends were trimmed by 5 bases and 8 bases, with 27 bases remaining between them. The CDR3 totals 17 residues. Germline values: CDR1 MGHDK, CDR2 SYGVNS. This CDR3 is CASSFPGPTNIAGGYTF. DNA of the CDR3: TGTGCCAGCAGTTTCCCGGGACCGACAAACATTGCGGGAGGCTACACCTTC.

V and J are TRBV18 and TRBJ2-1, with TRBD2 matching 7 bases. Germline values: CDR1 KGHSH, CDR2 LQKENI. V lost 0 bases, J lost 4 bases, and 6 bases stayed unmatched. The CDR3 spans 16 residues. The CDR3 here is CASSPPVMGGYNEQFF. The DNA of the CDR3 is TGTGCCAGCTCACCACCGGTGATGGGGGGGTACAATGAGCAGTTCTTC.

The V gene is TRBV30, the J gene TRBJ2-1, with a weak D call TRBD2 (6 bases). Trimming pared 5 bases from V and 9 bases from J, leaving 8 bases between. The CDR3 spans 10 residues. Germline V gene lookup returns CDR1 GTSNPN and CDR2 SVGIG (reference sequence). The CDR3 is CAWGTPEQFF. CDR3 nucleotides: TGTGCCTGGGGGACTCCTGAGCAGTTCTTC.

The chain couples TRBV28 to TRBJ1-1; D gene unclear. There are 12 residues in the CDR3. The V end was cut by 3 bases, the J end by 7 bases, with 9 bases between. The germline CDR1 and CDR2 sequences are MDHEN and SYDVKM. The CDR3 loop is CASSLVADEAFF. CDR3 coding DNA: TGTGCCAGCAGTTTGGTGGCCGATGAAGCTTTCTTT.

The count of this clone is one. This chain connects TRBV5-6 to TRBJ2-7, with D possibly matching TRBD2 (6 bases). V lost 3 bases and J 0 bases, leaving 19 bases between the germline ends. The CDR3 has 17 residues. Germline values: CDR1 SGHDT, CDR2 YYEEEE. In DNA, the CDR3 is TGTGCCAGCAGCTCCCCCTGGAGGGATTCGGGCTCCTACGAGCAGTACGTC. Residues: CASSSPWRDSGSYEQYV.

This chain joins TRBV28 and TRBJ2-2; TRBD2 is a possible D gene (6 bases). Between the trimmed V and J ends, which lost 6 bases and 2 bases, there was a span of 13 bases. The CDR3 is made up of 15 amino acids. Per the germline V gene, CDR1 is MDHEN and CDR2 is SYDVKM. CDR3 bases: TGTGCCAGCAGCGTGGCTAGCGACAACACCGGGGAGCTGTTTTTT. This sequence encodes CASSVASDNTGELFF.

The chain combines TRBV23-1 with TRBJ2-7, with TRBD1 matching over 11 bases. TRBV23-1 is annotated as an ORF whose role is uncertain. V shed 4 bases and J 3 bases; nucleotides not matched to a gene: 5. The length of the CDR3 is 15 residues. CDR3 sequence reads: CASSRTGGTFYEQYF. The CDR3 DNA reads as TGCGCCAGCAGTCGGACAGGGGGCACATTCTACGAGCAGTACTTC.

The chain links TRBV11-3 to TRBJ2-3; 7 positions match TRBD2. The germline V gene has CDR1 SGHNT and CDR2 YENEEA. Losses at the gene ends were 4 bases for V and 4 bases for J; bases not matched to a gene: 8. This CDR3 spans 15 amino acids. The CDR3: CASSSSRGEADTQYF. The CDR3 nucleotides are TGTGCCAGCAGCTCTTCCCGGGGGGAGGCAGATACGCAGTATTTT.

The CDR3 DNA follows: TGTGCCAGCAGCCGAAGCGGGAGGCCAGATACGCAGTATTTT. Its protein is CASSRSGRPDTQYF. The V call is TRBV7-6, the J call TRBJ2-3, with TRBD2 matching 9 bases. Trimming removed 5 bases from V and 4 bases from J; junction bases left unmatched: 4. CDR1 and CDR2 from the germline V gene are SGHVS and FNYEAQ. The CDR3 covers 14 residues.

The chain uses TRBV2 and TRBJ1-1; 7 bases line up with TRBD1. The CDR3 runs 14 residues. CDR1 is SNHLY and CDR2 is FYNNEI in the germline V gene. The V gene end was trimmed by 7 bases and the J gene end by 0 bases; junction bases not matched to a gene: 5. The CDR3 DNA follows: TGTGCCAGCATCCCCAGGGGGATGAACACTGAAGCTTTCTTT. Amino acid sequence: CASIPRGMNTEAFF.

This sequence joins TRBV27 and TRBJ2-3; 8 bases are shared with TRBD2. J lost 2 bases, V lost 1 base, and 5 bases had no gene match. The V gene's germline CDR1 is MNHEY and CDR2 SMNVEV (reference sequence). The CDR3 totals 16 residues. CDR3: CASSLFGGAFTDTQYF. The CDR3 DNA reads as TGTGCCAGCAGTTTATTCGGGGGGGCCTTCACAGATACGCAGTATTTT.

Turning to this clone: Mismatch with germline at one junction end may stem from a read error. This chain connects TRBV7-7 to TRBJ2-2, with 10 nucleotides matching TRBD2. Germline CDR1 reads SSHAT; CDR2 reads FNYEAQ (reference sequence). There are 17 residues in the CDR3. The chain's CDR3 is CASSSLTSGRGTGELFF. The CDR3 DNA is TGTGCTAGCAGCTCTCTAACCAGCGGGAGGGGGACCGGGGAGCTGTTTTTT.

The chain carries TRBV13 and TRBJ1-3; D remains ambiguous. V lost 5 bases, J lost 0 bases, and 11 bases lay in between. Germline CDR1 is PRHDT and CDR2 is FYEKMQ (reference sequence). The CDR3 runs to 15 residues. The CDR3 loop reads CASSELTSSGNTIYF. The CDR3 nucleotides read TGTGCCAGCAGCGAGCTGACAAGCTCTGGAAACACCATATATTTT.

This chain links TRBV7-6 with TRBJ1-1; 10 bases map to TRBD1. V lost 2 bases and J lost 3; bases outside the gene matches: 6. The germline CDR1 and CDR2 sequences are SGHVS and FNYEAQ. The length of the CDR3 is 16 residues. This chain's CDR3 is CASSLPSGTGDTEAFF. As DNA, the CDR3 is TGTGCCAGCAGCTTACCCTCCGGGACAGGGGACACTGAAGCTTTCTTT.

The gene calls are TRBV6-5 and TRBJ2-4; possible D gene TRBD2, 6 bases. V was trimmed by 3 bases and J by 9 bases, leaving 15 bases between them. There are 14 residues in the CDR3. Germline values: CDR1 MNHEY, CDR2 SVGAGI. CDR3 sequence reads: CASSYGDSQSIQYF. The CDR3 DNA sequence: TGTGCCAGCAGTTATGGGGACTCCCAAAGCATTCAGTACTTC.

The J gene is TRBJ2-1, the V gene TRBV5-6, with a possible D match to TRBD1 (5 bases). V lost 2 bases and J 4 bases, leaving 7 bases between the germline ends. CDR3 length: 13 residues. Per the germline V gene, CDR1 is SGHDT and CDR2 is YYEEEE. The CDR3 nucleotides are TGTGCCAGCAGCTTCAGGGATTACAATGAGCAGTTCTTC. Translation gives CASSFRDYNEQFF. Variable domain in full (rest from reference TRBV5-6 and TRBJ2-1): DAGVTQSPTHLIKTRGQQVTLRCSPKSGHDTVSWYQQALGQGPQFIFQYYEEEERQRGNFPDRFSGHQFPNYSSELNVNALLLGDSALYLCASSFRDYNEQFFGPGTRLTVL.

V gene TRBV27 combines with J gene TRBJ2-5, with 7 bases lining up with TRBD2. The CDR3 sequence is 14 residues long. V trimming: 4 bases; J trimming: 5 bases; junction bases outside the gene matches: 7. Looked up from germline, CDR1 is MNHEY and CDR2 is SMNVEV (reference sequence). CDR3 amino acids: CASSSTSVRETQYF. In DNA form, the CDR3 reads TGTGCCAGCAGTTCTACTAGCGTCCGGGAGACCCAGTACTTC.

With respect to this clone: A junction boundary mismatches the germline segment, possibly from a read error. The chain combines TRBV15 with TRBJ2-3; D might be TRBD2 (6 bases). The germline V gene has CDR1 LNHNV and CDR2 YYDKDF (reference sequence). There are 11 residues in the CDR3. CDR3 nucleotide sequence: TGTGCCACCAGCAGAGATCGGGACTTCTTATTT. It encodes CATSRDRDFLF. The variable domain in full, completed from reference TRBV15 and TRBJ2-3, reads DAMVIQNPRYQVTQFGKPVTLSCSQTLNHNVMYWYQQKSSQAPKLLFHYYDKDFNNEADTPDNFQSRRPNTSFCFLDIRSPGLGDTAMYLCATSRDRDFLFGPGTRLTVL.

This clone showed up just a few times. This rearrangement joins TRBV6-6 to TRBJ2-7; TRBD1 matches at 9 bases. Germline loops: CDR1 MNHNY, CDR2 SVGAGI (reference sequence). The CDR3 covers 16 residues. After removal of 2 bases from V and 5 bases from J, the junction contained 10 bases not matched to a gene. CDR3 region: CASSYEKGQGNDEQYF. The CDR3 nucleotides are TGTGCCAGCAGTTACGAAAAAGGACAGGGGAACGACGAGCAGTACTTC.

V usage is TRBV19 and J usage is TRBJ1-2; a weak D match, TRBD1 (5 bases). The CDR3 has 12 amino acids. The germline V and J ends were trimmed by 4 bases and 8 bases, with 11 bases remaining between them. The germline CDR1 and CDR2 sequences are LNHDA and SQIVND (reference sequence). CDR3 coding DNA: TGTGCCAGTAGTACAGGGTGGGGCGGCTACACCTTC. Translating gives CASSTGWGGYTF.

The rearrangement uses TRBV6-1 and TRBJ2-7, with 7 bases lining up with TRBD2. V gave up 6 bases and J gave up 4 bases; unmatched junction bases: 12. Germline assignment: CDR1 MNHNS and CDR2 SASEGT. The CDR3 runs to 15 residues. The CDR3 coding sequence is TGTGCCAGCAGGCCTGGCGGGGAGGGCGTTTACGAGCAGTACTTC. It specifies CASRPGGEGVYEQYF.

The V and J genes are TRBV19 and TRBJ1-2; a weak D match, TRBD1 (6 bases). V dropped 1 base and J dropped 4 bases, with 10 bases sitting between them. Germline V gives CDR1 LNHDA, CDR2 SQIVND (reference sequence). The CDR3 is made up of 14 amino acids. The chain's CDR3 is CASSIGGQIYGYTF. CDR3 nucleotide sequence: TGTGCCAGTAGTATAGGCGGACAGATCTATGGCTACACCTTC. Full variable domain (rest looked up from reference TRBV19 and TRBJ1-2): DGGITQSPKYLFRKEGQNVTLSCEQNLNHDAMYWYRQDPGQGLRLIYYSQIVNDFQKGDIAEGYSVSREKKESFPLTVTSAQKNPTAFYLCASSIGGQIYGYTFGSGTRLTVV.